This is a list of T cell receptor beta chains from one sample in a study of T cell responses to AZD1222 COVID-19 vaccine. Repertoires were generated with immunoSEQ multiplex PCR, while TCRdb's copy carries only in-frame clones and drops some. The sample lists 95,000 to 150,000 clones; around 87% were seen once. The specimen comprised peripheral blood, sampled on day 0 of AZD1222 vaccination. The receptors here all came from an adult in good health. Each CDR3 is given with its conserved first and last residue. Fields, in order: CDR3 protein, clone size, V gene. A row's size may be missing; if present it is once, few, many or a size class.

CTSSQDEEEGDNQPQHF - TRBV1
CSVEFTGGAVDTEAFF - TRBV29-1
CATSTGGGGRTEAFF - TRBV15
CASGSGGPLAKNIQYF few TRBV9
CASGPTGSTQGGEQYF - TRBV12-5
CASSPGPTWGEQYF - TRBV7-9
CASRPPSSGGLFF - TRBV12-3/TRBV12-4
CASSLRPNTEAFF - TRBV2
CASSSVGGSTGELFF few TRBV7-8
CASSVTGGGNLYGYTF few TRBV6-1
CASSLPGTAGTDTQYF - TRBV7-8
CASSYVGGAYNEQFF - TRBV6-2/TRBV6-3
CASSHGTGNSPLHF - TRBV14
CASSPQTGIGYTF - TRBV18
CAVLTSGGALGLEETQYF - TRBV10-3
CASTVGGSPLHF - TRBV25-1
CASSHRTGGPFGTQYF - TRBV7-9
CASSFGLAGKETQYF - TRBV6-2/TRBV6-3
CASRSSSGGYNEQFF - TRBV6-5
CATSTSGTSFYEQYF - TRBV15
CASSPRGGYTDTQYF - TRBV6-5
CASSTIVGLDSPLHF - TRBV19
CASSLRQNQPQHF - TRBV12-3/TRBV12-4
CASSWNPGTPDEQYF - TRBV5-1
CASSLGAGGGTQYF - TRBV5-4
CASRQGGAADTQYF - TRBV4-2
CASSTDRGSGINQPQHF - TRBV3-1/TRBV3-2
CASSLGDFHNEQFF few TRBV7-2
CSARIAEAFF - TRBV20-1
CASSYRTVGNSPLHF - TRBV6-2/TRBV6-3
CASSEGFQGGNTIYF - TRBV2
CASLEGNTEAFF - TRBV18
CASSTGQGYNSPLHF - TRBV5-1
CASSSRLAGGRYTGELFF - TRBV7-9
CASSTRQGADGNTIYF - TRBV19
CASSFEGAPNSPLHF - TRBV13
CASSEAGRPSNEQFF - TRBV6-1
CASRGQSSGNTIYF - TRBV6-5
CASSPNKMDRGDTGELFF - TRBV23-1
CASSEAHGATGELFF - TRBV6-1
CASSPPQGRNYGYTF - TRBV19
CASSYSERGRAFF - TRBV6-2/TRBV6-3
CASSSDRIWGYTF - TRBV27
CASSEYRGAGYEQYF - TRBV2
CASSEAGRTEAFF - TRBV2
CASSERGMKAGELFF - TRBV6-1
CASSFPLAGIQETQYF - TRBV5-1
CAIRDRVTGANVLTF - TRBV10-3
CASSPGLAGSLETQYF - TRBV19
CASSQDYLAYTDTQYF - TRBV3-1/TRBV3-2
CASSERRGSYGYTF - TRBV6-1
CAWSGMGPGNSYEQYF - TRBV30
CASSVDPSGNYGYTF - TRBV9
CASRLTSGGTQYF - TRBV12-3/TRBV12-4
CASSVAGGGRETQYF - TRBV9
CASSPPPRFGNEQFF - TRBV7-9
CASSPRGGAYNSPLHF - TRBV3-1/TRBV3-2
CAWRENSPLHF - TRBV30